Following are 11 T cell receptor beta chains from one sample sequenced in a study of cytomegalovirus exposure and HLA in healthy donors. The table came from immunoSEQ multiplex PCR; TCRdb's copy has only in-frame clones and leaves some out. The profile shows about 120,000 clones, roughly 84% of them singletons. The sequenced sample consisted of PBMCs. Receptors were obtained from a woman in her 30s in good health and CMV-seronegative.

The CDR3 sequence: CALDLPGGLTSTDTQYF. CDR3 nucleotides: TGTGCCTTGGACCTTCCGGGGGGGCTGACTAGCACAGATACGCAGTATTTT. The V and J genes are TRBV30 and TRBJ2-3, with 8 bases aligning to TRBD2. The germline V gene has CDR1 GTSNPN and CDR2 SVGIG (reference sequence). V was clipped by 7 bases and J by 0 bases; unmatched bases: 15. CDR3 length equals 17 residues.

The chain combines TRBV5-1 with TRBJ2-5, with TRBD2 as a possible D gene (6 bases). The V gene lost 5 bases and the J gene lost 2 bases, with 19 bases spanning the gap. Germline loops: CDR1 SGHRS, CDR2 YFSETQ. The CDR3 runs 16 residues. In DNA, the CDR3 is TGCGCCAGCAGGAAGGACGGAGGGAATTTTCAAGAGACCCAGTACTTC. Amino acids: CASRKDGGNFQETQYF.

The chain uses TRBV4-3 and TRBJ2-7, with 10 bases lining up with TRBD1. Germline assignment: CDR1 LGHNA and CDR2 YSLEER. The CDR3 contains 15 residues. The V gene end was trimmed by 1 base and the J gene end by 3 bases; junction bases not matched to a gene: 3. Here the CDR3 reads CASSQVWTGGYEQYF. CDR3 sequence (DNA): TGCGCCAGCAGCCAAGTATGGACAGGGGGCTACGAGCAGTACTTC.

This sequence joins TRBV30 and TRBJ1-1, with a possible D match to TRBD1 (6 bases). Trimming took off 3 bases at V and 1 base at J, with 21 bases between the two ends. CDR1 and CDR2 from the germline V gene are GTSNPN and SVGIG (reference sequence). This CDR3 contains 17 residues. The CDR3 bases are TGTGCCTGGAGCCGTGACAGGTTCGGAGTAGCGAACACTGAAGCTTTCTTT. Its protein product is CAWSRDRFGVANTEAFF.

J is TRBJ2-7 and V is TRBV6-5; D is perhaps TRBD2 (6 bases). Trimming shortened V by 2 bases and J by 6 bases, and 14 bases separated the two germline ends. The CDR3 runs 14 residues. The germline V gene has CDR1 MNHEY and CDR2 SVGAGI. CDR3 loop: CASSYTLTRPEQYF. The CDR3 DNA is TGTGCCAGCAGTTACACCCTGACTAGGCCCGAGCAGTACTTC.

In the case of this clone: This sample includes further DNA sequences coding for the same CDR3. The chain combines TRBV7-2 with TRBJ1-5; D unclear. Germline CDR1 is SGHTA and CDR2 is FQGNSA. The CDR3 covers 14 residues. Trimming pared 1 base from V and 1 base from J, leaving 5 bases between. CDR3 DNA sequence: TGTGCCAGCAGCTTAGACTCCAGCAATCAGCCCCAGCATTTT. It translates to CASSLDSSNQPQHF.

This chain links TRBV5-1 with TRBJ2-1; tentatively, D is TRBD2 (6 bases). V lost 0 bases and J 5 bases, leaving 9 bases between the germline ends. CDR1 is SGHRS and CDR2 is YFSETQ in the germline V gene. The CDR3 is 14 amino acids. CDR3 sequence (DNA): TGCGCCAGCAGCTTGGTTGGAGGGAACAATGAGCAGTTCTTC. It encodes CASSLVGGNNEQFF.

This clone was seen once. The DNA of the CDR3 is TGTGCCAGCAGCTCGGGGACAGGGGGCTGGACTGAAGCTTTCTTT. Amino acid sequence: CASSSGTGGWTEAFF. The V gene is TRBV7-2, the J gene TRBJ1-1, with TRBD1 identical over 12 bases. Germline loops: CDR1 SGHTA, CDR2 FQGNSA. Losses at the gene ends were 4 bases for V and 5 bases for J; bases not matched to a gene: 5. The CDR3 loop spans 15 amino acids. Variable domain in full (rest from reference TRBV7-2 and TRBJ1-1): GAGVSQSPSNKVTEKGKDVELRCDPISGHTALYWYRQSLGQGLEFLIYFQGNSAPDKSGLPSDRFSAERTGGSVSTLTIQRTQQEDSAVYLCASSSGTGGWTEAFFGQGTRLTVV.

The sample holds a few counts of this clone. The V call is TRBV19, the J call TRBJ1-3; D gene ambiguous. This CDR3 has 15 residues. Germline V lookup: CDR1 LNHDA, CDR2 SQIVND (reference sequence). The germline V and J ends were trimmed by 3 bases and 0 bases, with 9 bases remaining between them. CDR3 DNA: TGTGCCAGTAGTATGTCCGTAATCTCTGGAAACACCATATATTTT. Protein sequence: CASSMSVISGNTIYF.

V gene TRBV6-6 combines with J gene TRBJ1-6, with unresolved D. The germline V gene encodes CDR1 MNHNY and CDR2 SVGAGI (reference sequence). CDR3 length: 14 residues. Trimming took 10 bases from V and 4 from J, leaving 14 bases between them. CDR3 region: CATVPDIYNSPLHF. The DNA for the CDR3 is TGTGCCACCGTACCCGACATATATAATTCACCCCTCCACTTT.

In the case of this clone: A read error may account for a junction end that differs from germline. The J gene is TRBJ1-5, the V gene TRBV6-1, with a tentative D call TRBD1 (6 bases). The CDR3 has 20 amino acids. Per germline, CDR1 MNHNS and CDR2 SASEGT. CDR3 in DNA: TGTGCCAGCAATGAACCTCAAGACAGGTCCCTGGCTTATAGCAATCAGCCCCAGCATTTT. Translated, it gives CASNEPQDRSLAYSNQPQHF.